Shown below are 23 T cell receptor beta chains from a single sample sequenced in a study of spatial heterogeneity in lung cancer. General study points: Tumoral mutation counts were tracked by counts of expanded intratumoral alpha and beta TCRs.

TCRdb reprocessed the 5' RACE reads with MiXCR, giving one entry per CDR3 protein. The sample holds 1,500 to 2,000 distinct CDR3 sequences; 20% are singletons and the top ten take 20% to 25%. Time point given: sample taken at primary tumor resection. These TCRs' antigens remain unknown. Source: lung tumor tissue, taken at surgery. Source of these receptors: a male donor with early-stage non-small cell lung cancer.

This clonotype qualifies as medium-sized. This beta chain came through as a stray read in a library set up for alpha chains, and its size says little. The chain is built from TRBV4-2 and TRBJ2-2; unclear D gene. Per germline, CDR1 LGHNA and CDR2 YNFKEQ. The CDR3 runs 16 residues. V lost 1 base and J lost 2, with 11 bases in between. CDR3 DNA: TGTGCCAGCAGCCAAGGAGGAACAGTTAACACCGGGGAGCTGTTTTTT. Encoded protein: CASSQGGTVNTGELFF.

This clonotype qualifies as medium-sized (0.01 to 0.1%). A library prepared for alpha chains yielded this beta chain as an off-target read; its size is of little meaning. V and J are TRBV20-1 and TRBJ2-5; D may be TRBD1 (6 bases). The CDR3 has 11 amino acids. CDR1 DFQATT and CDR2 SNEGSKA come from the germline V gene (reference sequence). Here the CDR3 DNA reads TGCAGAGGTGGACAGCAAGAGACCCAGTACTTC. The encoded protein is CRGGQQETQYF.

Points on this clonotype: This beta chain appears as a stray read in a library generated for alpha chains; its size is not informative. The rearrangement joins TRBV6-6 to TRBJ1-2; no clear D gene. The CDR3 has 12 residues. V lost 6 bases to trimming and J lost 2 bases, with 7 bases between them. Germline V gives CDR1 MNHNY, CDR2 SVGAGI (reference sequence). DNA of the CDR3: TGTGCCAGCAGCCACGACAACTATGGCTACACCTTC. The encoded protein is CASSHDNYGYTF.

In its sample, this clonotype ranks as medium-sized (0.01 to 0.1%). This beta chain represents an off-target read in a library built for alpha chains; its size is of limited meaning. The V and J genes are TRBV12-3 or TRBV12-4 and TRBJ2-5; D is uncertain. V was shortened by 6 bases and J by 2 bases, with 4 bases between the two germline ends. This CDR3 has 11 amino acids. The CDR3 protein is CASRSQETQYF. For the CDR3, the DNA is TGTGCCAGCAGGTCTCAAGAGACCCAGTACTTC.

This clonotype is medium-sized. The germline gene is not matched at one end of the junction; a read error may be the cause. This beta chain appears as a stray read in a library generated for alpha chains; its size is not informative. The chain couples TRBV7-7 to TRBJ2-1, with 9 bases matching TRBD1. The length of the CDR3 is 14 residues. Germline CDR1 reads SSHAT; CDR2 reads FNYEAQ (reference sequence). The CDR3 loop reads CASSSTGGDGEQFF. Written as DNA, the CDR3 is TGTGCTAGCAGCAGTACAGGGGGCGATGGTGAGCAGTTCTTC. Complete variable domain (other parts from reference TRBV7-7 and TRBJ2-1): GAGVSQSPRYKVTKRGQDVTLRCDPISSHATLYWYQQALGQGPEFLTYFNYEAQPDKSGLPSDRFSAERPEGSISTLTIQRTEQRDSAMYRCASSSTGGDGEQFFGPGTRLTVL.

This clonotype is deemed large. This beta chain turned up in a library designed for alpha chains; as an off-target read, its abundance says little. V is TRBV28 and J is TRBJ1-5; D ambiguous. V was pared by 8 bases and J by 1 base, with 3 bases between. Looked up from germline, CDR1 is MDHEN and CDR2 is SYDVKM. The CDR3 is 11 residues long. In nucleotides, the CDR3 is TGTGCCAGCGTAAGCAATCAGCCCCAGCATTTT. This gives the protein CASVSNQPQHF. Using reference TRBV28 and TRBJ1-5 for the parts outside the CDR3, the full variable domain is DVKVTQSSRYLVKRTGEKVFLECVQDMDHENMFWYRQDPGLGLRLIYFSYDVKMKEKGDIPEGYSVSREKKERFSLILESASTNQTSMYLCASVSNQPQHFGDGTRLSIL.

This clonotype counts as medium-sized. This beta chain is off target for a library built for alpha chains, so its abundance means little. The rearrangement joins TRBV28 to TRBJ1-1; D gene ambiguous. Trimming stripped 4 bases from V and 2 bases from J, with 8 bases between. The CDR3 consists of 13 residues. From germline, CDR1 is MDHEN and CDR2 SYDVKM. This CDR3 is CASSSRINTEAFF. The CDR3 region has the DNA TGTGCCAGCAGTTCCCGGATTAACACTGAAGCTTTCTTT.

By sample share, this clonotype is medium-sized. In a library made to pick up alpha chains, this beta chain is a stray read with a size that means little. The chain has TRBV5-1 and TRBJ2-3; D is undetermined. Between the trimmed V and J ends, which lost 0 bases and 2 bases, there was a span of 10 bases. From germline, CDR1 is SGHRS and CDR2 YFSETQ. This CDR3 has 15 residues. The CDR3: CASSLVGSDTDTQYF. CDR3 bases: TGCGCCAGCAGCTTGGTGGGTAGTGACACAGATACGCAGTATTTT.

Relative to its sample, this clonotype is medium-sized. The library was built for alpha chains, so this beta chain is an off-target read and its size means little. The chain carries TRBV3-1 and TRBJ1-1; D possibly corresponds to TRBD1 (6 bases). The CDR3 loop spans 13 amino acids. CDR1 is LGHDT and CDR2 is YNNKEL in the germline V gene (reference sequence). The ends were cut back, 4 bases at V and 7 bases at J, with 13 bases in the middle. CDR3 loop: CASSPGQPFEAFF. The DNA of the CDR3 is TGTGCCAGCAGCCCCGGACAGCCCTTTGAAGCTTTCTTT. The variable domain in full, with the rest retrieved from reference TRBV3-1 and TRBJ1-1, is DTAVSQTPKYLVTQMGNDKSIKCEQNLGHDTMYWYKQDSKKFLKIMFSYNNKELIINETVPNRFSPKSPDKAHLNLHINSLELGDSAVYFCASSPGQPFEAFFGQGTRLTVV.

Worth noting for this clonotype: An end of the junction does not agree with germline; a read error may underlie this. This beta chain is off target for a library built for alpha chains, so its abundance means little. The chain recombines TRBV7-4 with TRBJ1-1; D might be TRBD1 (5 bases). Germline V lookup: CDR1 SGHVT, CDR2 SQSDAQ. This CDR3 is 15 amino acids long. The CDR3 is CASSLLGGLNTEDFF. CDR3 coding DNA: TGTGCCAGCAGCCTCCTTGGGGGACTGAACACTGAAGATTTCTTT.

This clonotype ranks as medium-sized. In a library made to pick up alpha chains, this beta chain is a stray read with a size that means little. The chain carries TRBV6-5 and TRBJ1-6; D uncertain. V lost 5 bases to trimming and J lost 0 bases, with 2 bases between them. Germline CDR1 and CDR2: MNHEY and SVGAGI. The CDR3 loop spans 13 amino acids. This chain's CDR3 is CASSVSYNSPLHF. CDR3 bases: TGTGCCAGCAGTGTCTCCTATAATTCACCCCTCCACTTT.

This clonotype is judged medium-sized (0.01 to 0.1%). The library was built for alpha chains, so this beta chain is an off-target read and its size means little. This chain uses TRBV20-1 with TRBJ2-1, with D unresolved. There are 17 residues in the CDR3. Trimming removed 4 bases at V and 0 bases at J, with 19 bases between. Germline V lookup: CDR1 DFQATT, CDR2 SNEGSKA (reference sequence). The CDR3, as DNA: TGCAGTGCTATGACCCGCCCAATTGGAAGCTCCTACAATGAGCAGTTCTTC. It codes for CSAMTRPIGSSYNEQFF.

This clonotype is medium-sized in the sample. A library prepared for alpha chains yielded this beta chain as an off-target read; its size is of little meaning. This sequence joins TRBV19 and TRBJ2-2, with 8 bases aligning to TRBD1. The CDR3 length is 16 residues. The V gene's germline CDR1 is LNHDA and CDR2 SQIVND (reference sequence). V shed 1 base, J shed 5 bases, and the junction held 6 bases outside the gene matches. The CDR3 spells CASSIGVRGRTGELFF. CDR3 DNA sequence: TGTGCCAGTAGTATAGGTGTCAGGGGGCGAACCGGGGAGCTGTTTTTT.

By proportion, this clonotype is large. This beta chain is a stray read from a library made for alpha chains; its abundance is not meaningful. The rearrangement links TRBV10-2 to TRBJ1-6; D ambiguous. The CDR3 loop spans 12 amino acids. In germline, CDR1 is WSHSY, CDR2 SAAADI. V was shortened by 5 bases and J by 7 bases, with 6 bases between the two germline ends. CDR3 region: CASSLQNSPLHF. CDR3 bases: TGCGCCAGCAGTTTACAGAATTCACCCCTCCACTTT.

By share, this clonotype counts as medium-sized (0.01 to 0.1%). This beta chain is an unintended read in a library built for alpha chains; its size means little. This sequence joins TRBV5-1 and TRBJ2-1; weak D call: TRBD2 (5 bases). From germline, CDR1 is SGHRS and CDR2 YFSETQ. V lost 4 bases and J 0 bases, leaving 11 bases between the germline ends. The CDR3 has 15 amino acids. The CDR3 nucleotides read TGCGCCAGCAGCCCTAGCCGCCTCTCCTACAATGAGCAGTTCTTC. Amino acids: CASSPSRLSYNEQFF. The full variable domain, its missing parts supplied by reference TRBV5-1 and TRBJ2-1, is KAGVTQTPRYLIKTRGQQVTLSCSPISGHRSVSWYQQTPGQGLQFLFEYFSETQRNKGNFPGRFSGRQFSNSRSEMNVSTLELGDSALYLCASSPSRLSYNEQFFGPGTRLTVL.

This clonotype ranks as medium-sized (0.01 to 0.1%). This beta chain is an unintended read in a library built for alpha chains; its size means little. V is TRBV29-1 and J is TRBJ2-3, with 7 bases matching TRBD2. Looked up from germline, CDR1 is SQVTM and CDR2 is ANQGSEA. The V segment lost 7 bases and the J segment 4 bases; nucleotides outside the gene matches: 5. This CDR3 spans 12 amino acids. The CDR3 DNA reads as TGCAGCGGGGTTCTAGCGGCAGATACGCAGTATTTT. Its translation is CSGVLAADTQYF.

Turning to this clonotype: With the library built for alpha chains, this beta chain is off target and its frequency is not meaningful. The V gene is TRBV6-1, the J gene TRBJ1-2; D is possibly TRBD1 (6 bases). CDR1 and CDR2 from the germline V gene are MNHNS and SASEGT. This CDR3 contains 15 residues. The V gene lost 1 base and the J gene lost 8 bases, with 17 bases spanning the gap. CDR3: CASSEEIGQLKGYTF. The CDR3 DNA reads TGTGCCAGCAGTGAAGAGATCGGACAGCTTAAAGGCTACACCTTC.

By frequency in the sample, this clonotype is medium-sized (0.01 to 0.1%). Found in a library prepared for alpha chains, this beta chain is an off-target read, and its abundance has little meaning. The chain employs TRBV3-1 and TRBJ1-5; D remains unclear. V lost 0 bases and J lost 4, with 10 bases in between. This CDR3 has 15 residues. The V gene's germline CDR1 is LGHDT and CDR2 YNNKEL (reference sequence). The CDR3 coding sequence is TGTGCCAGCAGCCAAGATCAGTCTGTTAATCAGCCCCAGCATTTT. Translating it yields CASSQDQSVNQPQHF.

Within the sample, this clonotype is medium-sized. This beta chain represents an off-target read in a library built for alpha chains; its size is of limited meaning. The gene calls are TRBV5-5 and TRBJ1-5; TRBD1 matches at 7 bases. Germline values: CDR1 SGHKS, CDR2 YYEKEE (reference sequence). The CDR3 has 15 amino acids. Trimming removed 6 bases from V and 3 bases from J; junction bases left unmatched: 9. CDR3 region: CASNLGGSTNQPQHF. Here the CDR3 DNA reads TGTGCCAGCAACCTAGGGGGCAGTACCAATCAGCCCCAGCATTTT.

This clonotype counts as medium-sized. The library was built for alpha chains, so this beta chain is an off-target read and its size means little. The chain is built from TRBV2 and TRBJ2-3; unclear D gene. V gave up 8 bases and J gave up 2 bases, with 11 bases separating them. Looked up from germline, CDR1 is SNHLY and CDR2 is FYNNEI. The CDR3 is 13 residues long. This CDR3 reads CASHGRITDTQYF. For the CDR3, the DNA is TGTGCCAGCCACGGCAGAATCACAGATACGCAGTATTTT.

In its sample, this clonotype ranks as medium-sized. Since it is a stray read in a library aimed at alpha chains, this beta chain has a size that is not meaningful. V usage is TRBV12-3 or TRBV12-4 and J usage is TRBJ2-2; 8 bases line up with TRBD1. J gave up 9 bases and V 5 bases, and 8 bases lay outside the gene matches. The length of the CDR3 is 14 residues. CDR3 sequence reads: CASSPGQGGRELFF. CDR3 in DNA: TGTGCCAGCAGTCCAGGACAGGGCGGACGGGAGCTGTTTTTT.

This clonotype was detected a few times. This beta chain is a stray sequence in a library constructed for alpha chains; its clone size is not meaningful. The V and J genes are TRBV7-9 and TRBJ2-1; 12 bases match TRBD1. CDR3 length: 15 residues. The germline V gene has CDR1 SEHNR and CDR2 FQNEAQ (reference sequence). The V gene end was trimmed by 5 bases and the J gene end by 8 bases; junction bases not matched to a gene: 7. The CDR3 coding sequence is TGTGCCAGCAGCCCCCCCGGGACAGGGGGCCATGAGCAGTTCTTC. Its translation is CASSPPGTGGHEQFF.

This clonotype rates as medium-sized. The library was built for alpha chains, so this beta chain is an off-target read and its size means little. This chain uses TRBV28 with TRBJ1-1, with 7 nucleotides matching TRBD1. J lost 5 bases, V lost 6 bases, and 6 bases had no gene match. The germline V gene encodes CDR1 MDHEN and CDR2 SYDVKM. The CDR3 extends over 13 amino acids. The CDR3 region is CASRGAGGTEAFF. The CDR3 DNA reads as TGTGCCAGCAGGGGAGCAGGGGGGACTGAAGCTTTCTTT.